This TCR beta chain was retrieved from a study of CD8 T cells in Susac syndrome. TCR beta was sequenced from blood CD8+ and CD4+ T cells. This CDR3 is 16 amino acids long. Germline V CDR1 and CDR2: MGHRA, YSYEKL. V lost 2 bases and J lost 11, with 22 bases in between. cDNA came from about 0.5 to 1 ug RNA primed by random hexamers. Each CDR3 protein gets one entry after TCRdb re-called the immunoSEQ multiplex PCR reads with MiXCR. This sample has approximately 53,000 distinct CDR3 sequences; roughly 93% occur once, and the top ten carry roughly 0.5%. The V call is TRBV4-1, the J call TRBJ1-5, with no clear D. Sequencing was performed on CD8+ T cells from PBMCs. The clonotype was recovered from a human donor with multiple sclerosis. CDR3 nucleotides: TGCGCCAGCAGCCAAAAGGGAGTAGGACCCAGCACGTCCCAGCATTTT. Translation gives CASSQKGVGPSTSQHF.